The 29 T cell receptor beta chains presented below share a single source sample, sequenced in a study of T cell responses to AZD1222 COVID-19 vaccine. The data were produced by immunoSEQ multiplex PCR, yet TCRdb's version contains in-frame clones alone and is incomplete. The profile covers 130,000 to 150,000 clones, with around 93% appearing a single time and about 1.9% taken by the ten largest. The sequencing used peripheral blood, collected on day 0 of AZD1222 vaccination. These TCRs come from an adult in good health.

This clone was seen once. The rearrangement uses TRBV21-1 and TRBJ1-1; the tabulated D call, TRBD1, remains unverified against the DNA. TRBV21-1 is assigned pseudogene status. The CDR3 length is 13 residues. The CDR3 protein is CASSETENTEAFF. Here the CDR3 DNA reads TGTGCCAGCAGCGAAACAGAGAACACTGAAGCTTTCTTT.

The chain carries TRBV20-1 and TRBJ1-2, with a tentative D call TRBD1 (5 bases). Germline lookup yields CDR1 DFQATT and CDR2 SNEGSKA (reference sequence). The CDR3 is 11 amino acids. The ends were cut back, 6 bases at V and 6 bases at J, with 11 bases in the middle. The CDR3 loop reads CSAVRGDGYTF. The DNA of the CDR3 is TGCAGTGCAGTGAGGGGAGATGGCTACACCTTC.

The chain employs TRBV7-8 and TRBJ2-7; D is uncertain. V was shortened by 10 bases and J by 3 bases, with 10 bases between the two germline ends. CDR3 length equals 11 residues. Germline loops: CDR1 SGHVS, CDR2 FQNEAQ. This CDR3 is CATRSGYEQYF. CDR3 bases: TGTGCCACCCGCTCAGGCTACGAGCAGTACTTC.

The chain has TRBV2 and TRBJ1-5, with D perhaps TRBD1 (6 bases). Germline V gives CDR1 SNHLY, CDR2 FYNNEI. This CDR3 region has 14 residues. V was pared by 5 bases and J by 7 bases, with 15 bases between. CDR3 residues: CASSLQGVRQPQHF. For the CDR3, the DNA is TGTGCCAGCAGTTTACAGGGAGTTAGGCAGCCCCAGCATTTT.

This chain uses TRBV18 with TRBJ1-1; D is undetermined. The germline V and J ends were trimmed by 2 bases and 5 bases, with 18 bases remaining between them. CDR1 and CDR2 from the germline V gene are KGHSH and LQKENI. This CDR3 contains 16 residues. CDR3 residues: CASSPFGKGDGTEAFF. In DNA, the CDR3 is TGTGCCAGCTCACCATTCGGAAAGGGCGATGGGACTGAAGCTTTCTTT. Variable domain in full (rest from reference TRBV18 and TRBJ1-1): NAGVMQNPRHLVRRRGQEARLRCSPMKGHSHVYWYRQLPEEGLKFMVYLQKENIIDESGMPKERFSAEFPKEGPSILRIQQVVRGDSAAYFCASSPFGKGDGTEAFFGQGTRLTVV.

J is TRBJ1-6 and V is TRBV16; D not certain. CDR1 is KGHSY, CDR2 FQNENV, per germline. V lost 4 bases and J lost 7, with 17 bases in between. The CDR3 totals 16 residues. As DNA, the CDR3 is TGTGCCAGCAGCCGTTTTTCAGGCCTCGCCAATTCACCCCTCCACTTT. The encoded protein is CASSRFSGLANSPLHF.

In this sample, this clone turned up once. The chain uses TRBV7-8 and TRBJ1-1; 8 nucleotides match TRBD1. CDR3 size: 16 residues. Germline loops: CDR1 SGHVS, CDR2 FQNEAQ. The V and J ends lost 1 base and 4 bases, in that order; junction bases with no gene match: 8. The CDR3 spells CASSLGAVRGRTEAFF. The DNA of the CDR3 is TGTGCCAGCAGCTTAGGAGCGGTCAGGGGGCGCACTGAAGCTTTCTTT.

The chain joins TRBV10-3 to TRBJ2-2; 9 nucleotides align to TRBD1. Looked up from germline, CDR1 is ENHRY and CDR2 is SYGVKD. The CDR3 consists of 15 residues. V lost 6 bases, J lost 1 base, and 3 bases stayed unmatched. The DNA of the CDR3 is TGTGCCATCAGAGCGACAGGGGGGAACACCGGGGAGCTGTTTTTT. It translates to CAIRATGGNTGELFF.

The chain uses TRBV7-3 and TRBJ2-2, with TRBD2 identical over 10 bases. The CDR3 runs 14 residues. Germline V gene data show CDR1 as SGHTA and CDR2 as FQGTGA. Trimming removed 5 bases from V and 6 bases from J; junction bases left unmatched: 3. The CDR3 protein is CASSLGLASGELFF. Written as DNA, the CDR3 is TGTGCCAGCAGCCTGGGACTAGCGTCCGGGGAGCTGTTTTTT. Complete variable domain (other parts from reference TRBV7-3 and TRBJ2-2): GAGVSQTPSNKVTEKGKYVELRCDPISGHTALYWYRQSLGQGPEFLIYFQGTGAADDSGLPNDRFFAVRPEGSVSTLKIQRTERGDSAVYLCASSLGLASGELFFGEGSRLTVL.

This rearrangement joins TRBV19 to TRBJ2-5; D perhaps matches TRBD1 (5 bases). Trimming left V 10 bases short and J 5 bases short, with 20 bases between. Germline assignment: CDR1 LNHDA and CDR2 SQIVND (reference sequence). This CDR3 region has 14 residues. For the CDR3, the DNA is TGTGCCACCACCCCCAAGGGGCGGAAGGAGACCCAGTACTTC. This sequence encodes CATTPKGRKETQYF.

The rearrangement uses TRBV7-2 and TRBJ2-2, with 9 bases matching TRBD2. The CDR3 totals 16 residues. Germline values: CDR1 SGHTA, CDR2 FQGNSA. With V trimmed by 2 bases and J by 5 bases, 6 bases remained unmatched. The CDR3 sequence: CASSLSALAGTGELFF. CDR3 nucleotides: TGTGCCAGCAGCTTATCAGCGCTAGCGGGGACCGGGGAGCTGTTTTTT.

The rearrangement joins TRBV19 to TRBJ1-2; the match to TRBD1 covers 7 bases. This CDR3 region has 15 residues. Germline V gene data show CDR1 as LNHDA and CDR2 as SQIVND (reference sequence). The V and J ends lost 8 bases and 2 bases, in that order; junction bases with no gene match: 11. The CDR3 DNA is TGTGCCAGTTTCGCTGACAGGGCCAACAACTATGGCTACACCTTC. It yields the protein CASFADRANNYGYTF.

The chain couples TRBV11-2 to TRBJ2-5; the D call may be TRBD1 or TRBD2 (5 bases each). CDR1 SGHAT and CDR2 FQNNGV come from the germline V gene. Trimming stripped 2 bases from V and 2 bases from J, with 9 bases between. CDR3 length: 14 residues. CDR3 sequence reads: CASSLIWGQETQYF. CDR3 DNA sequence: TGTGCCAGCAGCTTAATCTGGGGGCAAGAGACCCAGTACTTC.

V is TRBV5-3 and J is TRBJ1-1; D is perhaps TRBD1 (6 bases). TRBV5-3 has ORF status, its function being uncertain. The CDR3 runs to 15 residues. V was pared by 4 bases and J by 3 bases, with 16 bases between. The CDR3 reads CARSDPDSGDTEAFF. CDR3 in DNA: TGTGCCAGAAGCGACCCGGACAGCGGGGACACTGAAGCTTTCTTT.

The chain recombines TRBV6-2 or TRBV6-3 with TRBJ2-3; no clear D gene. The CDR3 runs 12 residues. Trimming took 4 bases from V and 2 from J, leaving 4 bases between them. Germline CDR1 and CDR2: MNHEY and SVGEGT. Written as DNA, the CDR3 is TGTGCCAGCAGTTCTAACACAGATACGCAGTATTTT. As protein: CASSSNTDTQYF.

The chain links TRBV7-9 to TRBJ1-4; D is possibly TRBD1 (6 bases). This CDR3 has 14 residues. Trimming removed 7 bases at V and 8 bases at J, with 17 bases between. Per the germline V gene, CDR1 is SEHNR and CDR2 is FQNEAQ (reference sequence). CDR3 nucleotides: TGTGCCAGCATCGCAAGTGGCAGGGGAGAAAAACTGTTTTTT. Translated, it gives CASIASGRGEKLFF.

This chain connects TRBV3-1 (or the pseudogene TRBV3-2) to TRBJ1-1; a possible D gene is TRBD1 (5 bases). Germline V lookup: CDR1 LGHDT, CDR2 YNNKEL (reference sequence). V was trimmed by 3 bases and J by 2 bases, leaving 13 bases between them. This CDR3 is built from 15 residues. The CDR3 DNA is TGTGCCAGCAGCCATAGATGGACAACCAACACTGAAGCTTTCTTT. Protein sequence: CASSHRWTTNTEAFF.

This clone was found a few times. This chain uses TRBV15 with TRBJ1-2; D unresolved. Germline V lookup: CDR1 LNHNV, CDR2 YYDKDF (reference sequence). The V and J ends lost 2 bases and 4 bases respectively, with 14 bases between them. This CDR3 has 15 amino acids. CDR3 in DNA: TGTGCCACCAGCAGAACCACTGCAGGTCCCTATGGCTACACCTTC. It encodes CATSRTTAGPYGYTF. Full variable domain (rest looked up from reference TRBV15 and TRBJ1-2): DAMVIQNPRYQVTQFGKPVTLSCSQTLNHNVMYWYQQKSSQAPKLLFHYYDKDFNNEADTPDNFQSRRPNTSFCFLDIRSPGLGDTAMYLCATSRTTAGPYGYTFGSGTRLTVV.

This chain joins TRBV5-1 and TRBJ1-1; D is possibly TRBD1 (6 bases). V lost 4 bases, J lost 5 bases, and 15 bases lay in between. This CDR3 region has 14 residues. Germline V lookup: CDR1 SGHRS, CDR2 YFSETQ. The DNA for the CDR3 is TGCGCCAGCAGCACACAGGGCGTTCGGACTGAAGCTTTCTTT. Its translation: CASSTQGVRTEAFF.

The rearrangement links TRBV27 to TRBJ2-1, with 7 bases identical to TRBD2. Losses at the gene ends were 3 bases for V and 3 bases for J; bases not matched to a gene: 8. From germline, CDR1 is MNHEY and CDR2 SMNVEV (reference sequence). CDR3 length equals 16 residues. The CDR3 region has the DNA TGTGCCAGCAGTTTGAAGGGCGGGAGTGTCTACAATGAGCAGTTCTTC. Translation gives CASSLKGGSVYNEQFF.

This chain links TRBV9 with TRBJ2-2; D possibly corresponds to TRBD2 (5 bases). CDR1 is SGDLS and CDR2 is YYNGEE in the germline V gene. The V end was cut by 7 bases, the J end by 3 bases, with 10 bases between. The length of the CDR3 is 13 residues. Here the CDR3 reads CASQQDYTGELFF. For the CDR3, the DNA is TGTGCCAGCCAGCAGGACTACACCGGGGAGCTGTTTTTT.

The chain employs TRBV5-6 and TRBJ1-3; D might be TRBD1 (5 bases). Trimming left V 4 bases short and J 5 bases short, with 16 bases between. The CDR3 extends over 15 amino acids. CDR1 and CDR2 from the germline V gene are SGHDT and YYEEEE. CDR3 protein: CASSEKQGRRNTIYF. The DNA for the CDR3 is TGTGCCAGCAGCGAAAAGCAGGGAAGGAGAAACACCATATATTTT. Variable domain in full (rest from reference TRBV5-6 and TRBJ1-3): DAGVTQSPTHLIKTRGQQVTLRCSPKSGHDTVSWYQQALGQGPQFIFQYYEEEERQRGNFPDRFSGHQFPNYSSELNVNALLLGDSALYLCASSEKQGRRNTIYFGEGSWLTVV.

The chain employs TRBV27 and TRBJ2-7; no definite D call. The V end lost 2 bases, the J end lost 2 bases, and 16 bases lay between the germline ends. Per germline, CDR1 MNHEY and CDR2 SMNVEV (reference sequence). The CDR3 has 16 residues. CDR3 DNA: TGTGCCAGCAGTTTACACCCCCCTCCCGGGCCCTACGAGCAGTACTTC. Its translation is CASSLHPPPGPYEQYF.

This clone was seen a few times. The gene calls are TRBV27 and TRBJ1-2, with D unresolved. CDR3 length: 11 amino acids. The germline V gene has CDR1 MNHEY and CDR2 SMNVEV (reference sequence). The V end lost 5 bases, the J end lost 3 bases, and 4 bases lay between the germline ends. The CDR3 nucleotides read TGTGCCAGCAGTCCTGACTATGGCTACACCTTC. This gives the protein CASSPDYGYTF.

This rearrangement joins TRBV30 to TRBJ1-5, with no clear D. The CDR3 extends over 14 amino acids. V lost 1 base to trimming and J lost 0 bases, with 7 bases between them. CDR1 and CDR2 from the germline V gene are GTSNPN and SVGIG (reference sequence). The CDR3 DNA is TGTGCCTGGAGTGCAGGTAATAGCAATCAGCCCCAGCATTTT. As protein: CAWSAGNSNQPQHF.

The table lists this clone with a count of one. The chain links TRBV9 to TRBJ1-4; perhaps TRBD1 as D (5 bases). Germline values: CDR1 SGDLS, CDR2 YYNGEE. Trimming pared 3 bases from V and 3 bases from J, leaving 12 bases between. The length of the CDR3 is 15 residues. CDR3 coding DNA: TGTGCCAGCAGCGGATTAGGGGCTTCTAATGAAAAACTGTTTTTT. Translating it yields CASSGLGASNEKLFF.

The rearrangement joins TRBV7-9 to TRBJ1-3, with a weak D call TRBD1 (5 bases). CDR1 SEHNR and CDR2 FQNEAQ come from the germline V gene (reference sequence). The CDR3 runs 12 residues. V dropped 5 bases and J dropped 8 bases, with 10 bases sitting between them. This CDR3 is CASSLRADTIYF. CDR3 in DNA: TGTGCCAGCAGCCTCAGGGCGGACACCATATATTTT.

This clone was seen a handful of times. The chain is built from TRBV7-9 and TRBJ2-7, with D perhaps matching TRBD1 or TRBD2 (5 bases each). Trimming shortened V by 4 bases and J by 4 bases, and 20 bases separated the two germline ends. Germline CDR1 reads SEHNR; CDR2 reads FQNEAQ (reference sequence). The CDR3 is made up of 16 amino acids. The CDR3 DNA reads TGTGCCAGCAGCTCCTCCGGGACCCAATTCCAGTACGAGCAGTACTTC. Translating it yields CASSSSGTQFQYEQYF.

The chain joins TRBV7-8 to TRBJ2-7; D is perhaps TRBD2 (6 bases). Trimming took off 4 bases at V and 4 bases at J, with 11 bases between the two ends. The CDR3 length is 13 residues. Per the germline V gene, CDR1 is SGHVS and CDR2 is FQNEAQ. The DNA of the CDR3 is TGTGCCAGCAGCTCGGGACTCAAGTACGAGCAGTACTTC. Protein sequence: CASSSGLKYEQYF.